The 21 T cell receptor beta chains reported below all come from one sample, sequenced in a study of blood T cell repertoires in COVID-19. The data were produced by immunoSEQ multiplex PCR, yet TCRdb's version contains in-frame clones alone and is incomplete. In the table there are more than 80,000 clones, about two thirds of which are singletons. Sample: peripheral blood. The origin of the receptors is a human donor with acute or convalescent COVID-19. The donor label of this sample is uncertain.

Worth noting for this clone: One end of the junction fails to match germline, which may point to a read error. The J gene is TRBJ1-5, the V gene TRBV4-2; D remains ambiguous. Germline loops: CDR1 LGHNA, CDR2 YNFKEQ. CDR3 length equals 13 residues. The CDR3 sequence is CASSQDLGRPLDF. Here the CDR3 DNA reads TGTGCCAGCAGCCAAGATCTCGGCAGGCCACTGGATTTT.

The rearrangement joins TRBV19 to TRBJ2-7; 14 nucleotides align to TRBD2. With V trimmed by 3 bases and J by 3 bases, 10 bases remained unmatched. Per the germline V gene, CDR1 is LNHDA and CDR2 is SQIVND (reference sequence). This CDR3 is built from 18 residues. The CDR3 nucleotides are TGTGCCAGTAGTATGGGGGGACTAGCGGGGGCCCGCCTCTACGAGCAGTACTTC. It is translated as CASSMGGLAGARLYEQYF. The full variable domain, in which reference TRBV19 and TRBJ2-7 provide the parts outside the CDR3, is DGGITQSPKYLFRKEGQNVTLSCEQNLNHDAMYWYRQDPGQGLRLIYYSQIVNDFQKGDIAEGYSVSREKKESFPLTVTSAQKNPTAFYLCASSMGGLAGARLYEQYFGPGTRLTVT.

This clone was detected a few times. V and J are TRBV6-4 and TRBJ1-6, with 9 positions matching TRBD1. The germline gives CDR1 MRHNA, CDR2 SNTAGT. Unmatched junction bases numbered 3, after V lost 2 bases and J lost 13 bases. The CDR3 runs 13 residues. The CDR3 DNA sequence: TGTGCCAGCAGTGACGACAGGGGGTCGCCCCTCCACTTT. It encodes CASSDDRGSPLHF.

This chain uses TRBV7-8 with TRBJ2-7, with a possible D match to TRBD2 (7 bases). Between the trimmed V and J ends, which lost 3 bases and 3 bases, there was a span of 12 bases. The CDR3 covers 14 residues. The germline V gene encodes CDR1 SGHVS and CDR2 FQNEAQ. The CDR3 region is CASSFNRDYYEQYF. The CDR3 bases are TGTGCCAGCAGCTTTAACAGGGACTACTACGAGCAGTACTTC.

The chain employs TRBV5-5 and TRBJ2-3; 9 nucleotides line up with TRBD1. CDR3 size: 16 residues. Per the germline V gene, CDR1 is SGHKS and CDR2 is YYEKEE (reference sequence). V was pared by 2 bases and J by 6 bases, with 10 bases of the junction left unmatched. The CDR3 DNA reads as TGTGCCAGCAGCTTACCCGGGACAGGGACGGGGGATACGCAGTATTTT. Protein product: CASSLPGTGTGDTQYF.

The table lists this clone with a few counts. This chain uses TRBV3-1 (or the pseudogene TRBV3-2) with TRBJ1-2; D unresolved. V was cut by 1 base and J by 6 bases, with 15 bases left in between. This CDR3 region has 15 residues. CDR1 and CDR2 from the germline V gene are LGHDT and YNNKEL (reference sequence). CDR3 coding DNA: TGTGCCAGCAGCCAAGGGTCTGGAGGAGCCCATGGCTACACCTTC. Translating gives CASSQGSGGAHGYTF.

V and J are TRBV5-3 and TRBJ1-6, with 7 bases aligning to TRBD1. TRBV5-3 is known as an ORF, though its function is uncertain. V lost 9 bases and J lost 8; bases outside the gene matches: 8. This CDR3 has 13 residues. CDR3 in amino acids: CAMSRGQYSPLHF. In DNA, the CDR3 is TGTGCCATGTCAAGGGGGCAATATTCACCCCTCCACTTT.

DNA for the CDR3: TGTGCCAGCCGGTCCGGGGATAGCTCTGGAAACACCATATATTTT. Its translation is CASRSGDSSGNTIYF. V is TRBV28 and J is TRBJ1-3; D is uncertain. Trimming took off 8 bases at V and 0 bases at J, with 14 bases between the two ends. Germline V lookup: CDR1 MDHEN, CDR2 SYDVKM. CDR3 length: 15 amino acids.

The rearrangement uses TRBV21-1 and TRBJ1-1; the DNA was not used to check the table's D call, TRBD1. TRBV21-1 represents a pseudogene. This CDR3 is 17 amino acids long. As DNA, the CDR3 is TGTGCCAGCAGCAAAGGCAGACAGGGGGAATTGGACACTGAAGCTTTCTTT. Translated, it gives CASSKGRQGELDTEAFF.

The rearrangement uses TRBV5-4 and TRBJ1-4; no definite D call. Germline V gene data show CDR1 as SGHNT and CDR2 as YYREEE (reference sequence). Between the trimmed V and J ends, which lost 3 bases and 10 bases, there was a span of 13 bases. The CDR3 contains 13 residues. CDR3 sequence (DNA): TGTGCCAGCAGCTCCGGGGAAGAGGGAAAACTGTTTTTT. It translates to CASSSGEEGKLFF. Drawing the rest from reference TRBV5-4 and TRBJ1-4, the complete variable domain is ETGVTQSPTHLIKTRGQQVTLRCSSQSGHNTVSWYQQALGQGPQFIFQYYREEENGRGNFPPRFSGLQFPNYSSELNVNALELDDSALYLCASSSGEEGKLFFGSGTQLSVL.

This clone was seen repeatedly, ten times or more. J is TRBJ1-6 and V is TRBV5-8; TRBD1 matches 8 bases. After removal of 0 bases from V and 7 bases from J, the junction contained 6 bases not matched to a gene. CDR3 length equals 16 residues. CDR1 and CDR2 (germline): SGHTS, YDEGEE. CDR3 sequence (DNA): TGTGCCAGCAGCTTGGGTGGGACAGGCGACAATTCACCCCTCCACTTT. It codes for CASSLGGTGDNSPLHF.

This clone was picked up a small number of times. The chain carries TRBV7-6 and TRBJ2-3, with 9 bases aligning to TRBD2. CDR3 length equals 17 residues. Germline CDR1 is SGHVS and CDR2 is FNYEAQ. V was pared by 2 bases and J by 5 bases, with 11 bases of the junction left unmatched. The DNA for the CDR3 is TGTGCCAGCAGCTTATCGTCCGGCGGGGGGGCGGGAGATACGCAGTATTTT. Protein: CASSLSSGGGAGDTQYF.

The chain joins TRBV5-1 to TRBJ2-1, with D possibly being TRBD1 (5 bases). Trimming shortened V by 4 bases and J by 2 bases, and 13 bases separated the two germline ends. The CDR3 runs 15 residues. Germline V gene sequence: CDR1 SGHRS, CDR2 YFSETQ. The CDR3 loop is CASSRRSGTYNEQFF. The CDR3 bases are TGCGCCAGCAGCCGTCGGTCAGGGACCTACAATGAGCAGTTCTTC.

The V gene is TRBV29-1, the J gene TRBJ1-1; 9 bases map to TRBD1. Germline-derived CDR1 and CDR2 are SQVTM and ANQGSEA. V dropped 4 bases and J dropped 5; count of bases not matched to a gene: 8. There are 14 residues in the CDR3. The CDR3 loop is CSVAETGGRTEAFF. CDR3 DNA sequence: TGCAGCGTTGCCGAGACAGGGGGGAGGACTGAAGCTTTCTTT.

Ten or more counts support this clone. V is TRBV6-5 and J is TRBJ2-7; D might be TRBD1 (6 bases). The CDR3 length is 10 residues. The germline CDR1 and CDR2 sequences are MNHEY and SVGAGI. CDR3 region: CARDNYEQYV. As DNA, the CDR3 is TGTGCACGGGACAACTACGAGCAGTACGTC.

The rearrangement joins TRBV19 to TRBJ1-2; D unclear. The length of the CDR3 is 15 residues. The germline CDR1 and CDR2 sequences are LNHDA and SQIVND (reference sequence). V was clipped by 3 bases and J by 0 bases, with 11 bases between them. CDR3 amino acids: CASSMMGDSNYGYTF. CDR3 nucleotide sequence: TGTGCCAGTAGTATGATGGGTGACTCTAACTATGGCTACACCTTC.

V gene TRBV14 combines with J gene TRBJ2-5, with D tentatively TRBD2 (6 bases). The germline gives CDR1 SGHDN, CDR2 FVKESK. This CDR3 has 17 residues. Trimming pared 2 bases from V and 5 bases from J, leaving 21 bases between. CDR3 nucleotides: TGTGCCAGCAGCCAAAACCCGTTCTCTAGCGCAGGGGAGACCCAGTACTTC. Amino acids: CASSQNPFSSAGETQYF.

This clone was seen more than once but under ten times. This rearrangement joins TRBV7-9 to TRBJ2-1; 8 bases fit TRBD1. This CDR3 region has 15 residues. Looked up from germline, CDR1 is SEHNR and CDR2 is FQNEAQ (reference sequence). Trimming at V came to 6 bases and at J to 8 bases, leaving 12 bases not matched to a gene. CDR3 residues: CASRPPGQAVDEQFF. CDR3 coding DNA: TGTGCCAGCAGACCACCGGGACAGGCCGTAGATGAGCAGTTCTTC.

The chain uses TRBV18 and TRBJ2-5, with unresolved D. V lost 0 bases and J 4 bases, leaving 9 bases between the germline ends. The CDR3 extends over 14 amino acids. CDR1 is KGHSH and CDR2 is LQKENI in the germline V gene. The CDR3 sequence: CASSPPLRSETQYF. Written as DNA, the CDR3 is TGTGCCAGCTCACCACCCCTACGATCAGAGACCCAGTACTTC.

The V gene is TRBV13, the J gene TRBJ1-3, with D possibly TRBD1 on 6 matching bases. Germline V gene sequence: CDR1 PRHDT, CDR2 FYEKMQ (reference sequence). The CDR3 spans 17 residues. V dropped 0 bases and J dropped 1 base, with 13 bases sitting between them. CDR3 DNA sequence: TGTGCCAGCAGCTTAGGCGGGGGGCGGAGGTCTGGAAACACCATATATTTT. This encodes CASSLGGGRRSGNTIYF. Combining the CDR3 with reference TRBV13 and TRBJ1-3 gives the whole variable domain AAGVIQSPRHLIKEKRETATLKCYPIPRHDTVYWYQQGPGQDPQFLISFYEKMQSDKGSIPDRFSAQQFSDYHSELNMSSLELGDSALYFCASSLGGGRRSGNTIYFGEGSWLTVV.

This clone was seen a handful of times. The chain carries TRBV4-1 and TRBJ1-6, with a tentative D call TRBD1 (6 bases). Germline V gene data show CDR1 as MGHRA and CDR2 as YSYEKL. V gave up 5 bases and J gave up 14 bases, with 22 bases separating them. There are 15 residues in the CDR3. As DNA, the CDR3 is TGCGCCAGCAGCTCCCCCCGGGACATGGCTGGGGCCCTCCACTTT. Translating gives CASSSPRDMAGALHF.